This paragraph covers one T cell receptor (beta chain) sequence. Its target is unknown. This CDR3 has 15 residues. Germline lookup yields CDR1 SEHNR and CDR2 FQNEAQ (reference sequence). The data were obtained in a study of T cells in Graves' hyperthyroidism and ophthalmopathy. Findings and caveats of the study: Also found in blood were most expanded thyroid clonotypes above 0.001.

Every diagnosis used clinical symptoms, serum thyroxine and TRAb, thyroid ultrasound and orbital computed tomography. TCR beta CDR3 sequences were amplified from RNA transcripts. HTBI primers were used for first-round RT-PCR of the TCR CDR3. TCRdb analysed the multiplex PCR reads with MiXCR anew, one entry per CDR3 protein. Among roughly 500,000 distinct CDR3 sequences listed, about half were seen once. Input material: peripheral blood or thyroid tissue (not recorded which). The J gene is TRBJ2-7, the V gene TRBV7-9, with D possibly being TRBD2 (6 bases). The assigned J gene may be wrong: the sequence end matches TRBJ2-1 better. This TCR was recovered from an adult woman with Graves' disease, either hyperthyroidism or ophthalmopathy (not recorded which). The CDR3 loop is CASSRPGGKVNEQFF. Written as DNA, the CDR3 is TGTGCCAGCAGCCGCCCTGGCGGGAAGGTGAATGAGCAGTTCTTC.